Here is one T cell receptor (beta chain) with its context. No antigen is known for it. This sample is part of a study of brain T cells in children with intractable seizures. Study-wide results and caveats: Viral specificity was inferred only from CDR3 similarity; HCMV serostatus was unknown. Pre-surgery blood may have been undersampled, hiding some clones.

TCRdb keeps only in-frame clones here, not all; method: immunoSEQ multiplex PCR. The data hold roughly 80,000 clones, with under 95% observed a single time. V was pared by 4 bases and J by 6 bases, with 9 bases of the junction left unmatched. CDR1 is SGHTA and CDR2 is FQGTGA in the germline V gene. This CDR3 has 16 residues. Surgery cases with the highest brain T cell transcript signatures were chosen for sequencing. Before surgery, patients took at least one anti-epileptic drug. The sample in question was peripheral blood, obtained at surgery. The chain couples TRBV7-3 to TRBJ2-1; 10 bases are a match to TRBD2. The TCR originated in a girl aged 2 to 10 with Rasmussen encephalitis and intractable seizures. In DNA, the CDR3 is TGTGCCAGCAGCTCTAGGGGACTAGCGCGGACCAATGAGCAGTTCTTC. Translation: CASSSRGLARTNEQFF.